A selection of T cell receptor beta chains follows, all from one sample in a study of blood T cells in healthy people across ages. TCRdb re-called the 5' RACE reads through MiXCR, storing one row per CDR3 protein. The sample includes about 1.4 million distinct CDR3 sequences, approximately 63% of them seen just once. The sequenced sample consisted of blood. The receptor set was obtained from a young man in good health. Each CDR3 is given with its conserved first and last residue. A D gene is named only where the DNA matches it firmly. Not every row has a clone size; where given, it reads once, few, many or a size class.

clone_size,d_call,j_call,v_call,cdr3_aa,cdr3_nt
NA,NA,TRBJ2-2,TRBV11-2,CASTFLVNTGELFF,TGTGCCAGCACTTTTTTGGTGAACACCGGGGAGCTGTTTTTT
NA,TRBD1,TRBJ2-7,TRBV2,CASWDPPGGEGYEQYF,TGTGCCAGCTGGGACCCGCCAGGGGGCGAAGGTTACGAGCAGTACTTC
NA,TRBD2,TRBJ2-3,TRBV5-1,CASTAGGNTDTQYF,TGCGCCAGCACAGCGGGGGGTAACACAGATACGCAGTATTTT
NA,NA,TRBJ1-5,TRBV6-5,CASSYSLGSEQPQHF,TGTGCCAGCAGTTACTCGCTAGGGTCGGAACAGCCCCAGCATTTT
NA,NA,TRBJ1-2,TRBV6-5,CASRRTEYGYTF,TGTGCCAGCAGACGGACAGAATATGGCTACACCTTC
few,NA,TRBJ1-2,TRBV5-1,CASGPNDRIFGGYTF,TGCGCCAGCGGCCCCAACGACAGGATATTTGGAGGCTACACCTTC
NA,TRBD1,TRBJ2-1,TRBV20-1,CSALTGTGFNGQFF,TGCAGTGCCCTCACGGGGACAGGGTTCAATGGGCAGTTCTTC
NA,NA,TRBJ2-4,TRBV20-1,CSGVGLAKNIQYF,TGCAGTGGGGTTGGGCTAGCCAAAAACATTCAGTACTTC
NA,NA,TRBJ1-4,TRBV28,CASSLTRDRGEKLFF,TGTGCCAGCAGTCTAACCCGGGACCGGGGAGAAAAACTGTTTTTT
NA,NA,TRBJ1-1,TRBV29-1,CSVVEDPGLMNTEAFF,TGCAGCGTTGTAGAGGACCCTGGACTCATGAACACTGAAGCTTTCTTT
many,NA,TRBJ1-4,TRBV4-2,CASSQGQINEKLFF,TGTGCCAGCAGCCAAGGACAGATTAATGAAAAACTGTTTTTT
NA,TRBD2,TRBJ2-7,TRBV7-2,CASSLAATSGISYEQYF,TGTGCCAGCAGCTTGGCAGCGACTAGCGGTATTTCCTACGAGCAGTACTTC
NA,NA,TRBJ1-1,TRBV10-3,CAISDPQELNTEAFF,TGTGCCATCAGTGACCCCCAGGAGTTGAACACTGAAGCTTTCTTT
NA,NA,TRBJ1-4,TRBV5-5,CASSLAPGQINEKLFF,TGTGCCAGCAGCTTGGCCCCAGGACAGATTAATGAAAAACTGTTTTTT
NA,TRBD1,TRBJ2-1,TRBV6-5,CASRPSGTDNEQFF,TGTGCCAGCAGACCATCCGGGACAGACAATGAGCAGTTCTTC
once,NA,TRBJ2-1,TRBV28,CASSLIGSGNEQFF,TGTGCCAGCAGTTTAATAGGGAGCGGCAATGAGCAGTTCTTC
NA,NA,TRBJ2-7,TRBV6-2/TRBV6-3,CASSYVVNEQYF,TGTGCCAGCAGTTATGTCGTGAATGAGCAGTACTTC
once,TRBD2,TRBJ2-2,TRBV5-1,CASSLRLAGINTGELFF,TGCGCCAGCAGCTTGAGGCTAGCGGGGATAAACACCGGGGAGCTGTTTTTT
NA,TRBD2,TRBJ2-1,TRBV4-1,CASSQARASGDEQFF,TGCGCCAGCAGCCAGGCCCGGGCCAGCGGGGATGAGCAGTTCTTC
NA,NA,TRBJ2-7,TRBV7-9,CASSTEAGLSSYEQYF,TGTGCCAGCAGCACGGAAGCGGGCCTGAGCTCCTACGAGCAGTACTTC
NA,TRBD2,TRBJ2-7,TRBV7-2,CASSLASGVLYEQYF,TGTGCCAGCAGCTTAGCTAGCGGGGTTCTTTATGAGCAGTACTTC
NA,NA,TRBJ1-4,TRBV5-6,CASRQGRGEKLFF,TGTGCCAGCAGGCAGGGAAGGGGGGAAAAACTGTTTTTT
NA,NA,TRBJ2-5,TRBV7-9,CASSGTLDRQETQYF,TGTGCCAGCAGCGGGACGCTCGACAGACAAGAGACCCAGTACTTC
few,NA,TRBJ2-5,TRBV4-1,CASSQERGLQETQYF,TGCGCCAGCAGCCAAGAGAGGGGACTTCAAGAGACCCAGTACTTC
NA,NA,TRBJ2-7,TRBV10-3,CAISARLRTYEQYF,TGTGCCATCAGTGCACGGCTCAGAACCTACGAGCAGTACTTC
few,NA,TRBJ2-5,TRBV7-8,CASSLRSWQKETQYF,TGTGCCAGCAGCTTACGGTCCTGGCAGAAAGAGACCCAGTACTTC
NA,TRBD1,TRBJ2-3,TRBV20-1,CSARDGGQGAGDTQYF,TGCAGTGCTAGAGACGGGGGACAGGGGGCTGGAGATACGCAGTATTTT
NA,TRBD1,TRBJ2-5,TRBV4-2,CASSYLGQGRSETQYF,TGTGCCAGCAGCTACTTGGGACAGGGAAGGTCAGAGACCCAGTACTTC
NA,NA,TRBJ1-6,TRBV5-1,CASSLTGVRYNSPLHF,TGCGCCAGCAGCTTGACGGGGGTTCGGTATAATTCACCCCTCCACTTT
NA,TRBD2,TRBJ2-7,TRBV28,CASSPIGTSGGRNPYEQYF,TGTGCCAGCAGTCCGATCGGGACTAGCGGGGGCCGAAACCCCTACGAGCAGTACTTC
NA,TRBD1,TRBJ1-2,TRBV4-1,CASSWIGTGKEGYTF,TGCGCCAGCAGCTGGATCGGGACAGGGAAAGAGGGCTACACCTTC
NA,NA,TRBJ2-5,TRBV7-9,CASSSVRGTSQWEYF,TGTGCCAGCAGCTCGGTTCGGGGGACCTCACAATGGGAGTACTTC
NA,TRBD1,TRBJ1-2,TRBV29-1,CSVSRFGGTGGNGYTF,TGCAGCGTTAGCCGTTTCGGCGGGACAGGGGGCAATGGCTACACCTTC
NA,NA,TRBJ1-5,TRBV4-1,CASSQTPDSRNQPQHF,TGCGCCAGCAGCCAAACTCCGGACAGCCGCAATCAGCCCCAGCATTTT
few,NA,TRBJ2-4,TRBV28,CASRSATLAKNIQYF,TGTGCCAGCAGGTCGGCTACGTTAGCCAAAAACATTCAGTACTTC
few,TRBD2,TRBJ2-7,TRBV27,CASSLTTTSGSIYEQYF,TGTGCCAGCAGTTTAACGACGACTAGCGGGAGCATTTACGAGCAGTACTTC
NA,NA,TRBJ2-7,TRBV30,CARNVGTSSYEQNF,TGTGCCCGGAACGTGGGGACATCCTCCTACGAGCAGAACTTC
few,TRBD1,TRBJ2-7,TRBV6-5,CASSYLTGGSYEQYF,TGTGCCAGCAGTTACTTGACAGGGGGTTCCTACGAGCAGTACTTC
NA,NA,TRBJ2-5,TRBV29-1,CSVVSGPYNEQYF,TGCAGCGTTGTCAGCGGTCCCTACAATGAGCAGTACTTC
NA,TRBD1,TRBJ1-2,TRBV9,CASSVAQGIGGYTF,TGTGCCAGCAGCGTAGCACAGGGGATAGGTGGCTACACCTTC
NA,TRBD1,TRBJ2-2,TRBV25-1,CASSDRDRGPSNTGELFF,TGTGCCAGCAGCGATCGGGACAGGGGCCCTTCGAACACCGGGGAGCTGTTTTTT
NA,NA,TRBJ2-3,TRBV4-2,CASSQEKVTDTQYF,TGTGCCAGCAGCCAAGAGAAGGTCACAGATACGCAGTATTTT
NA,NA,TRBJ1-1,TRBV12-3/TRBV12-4,CASSLVVKNTEAFF,TGTGCCAGCAGTTTAGTGGTAAAGAACACTGAAGCTTTCTTT
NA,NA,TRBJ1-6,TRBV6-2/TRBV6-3,CASSHWGSPLHF,TGTGCCAGCAGTCATTGGGGGTCACCCCTCCACTTT
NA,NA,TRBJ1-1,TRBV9,CASSVGGGLHTEAFF,TGTGCCAGCAGCGTAGGTGGGGGGCTTCACACTGAAGCTTTCTTT
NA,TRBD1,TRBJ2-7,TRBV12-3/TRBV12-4,CASSSGQGALLMDEQYF,TGTGCCAGCAGTTCCGGTCAGGGGGCTCTTTTGATGGACGAGCAGTACTTC
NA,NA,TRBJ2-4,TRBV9,CASSVESGATNEQYF,TGTGCCAGCAGTGTAGAGTCGGGAGCTACTAATGAGCAGTACTTC
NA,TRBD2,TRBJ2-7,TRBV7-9,CASSKALAGGTYEQYF,TGTGCCAGCAGCAAGGCACTGGCGGGAGGAACCTACGAGCAGTACTTC